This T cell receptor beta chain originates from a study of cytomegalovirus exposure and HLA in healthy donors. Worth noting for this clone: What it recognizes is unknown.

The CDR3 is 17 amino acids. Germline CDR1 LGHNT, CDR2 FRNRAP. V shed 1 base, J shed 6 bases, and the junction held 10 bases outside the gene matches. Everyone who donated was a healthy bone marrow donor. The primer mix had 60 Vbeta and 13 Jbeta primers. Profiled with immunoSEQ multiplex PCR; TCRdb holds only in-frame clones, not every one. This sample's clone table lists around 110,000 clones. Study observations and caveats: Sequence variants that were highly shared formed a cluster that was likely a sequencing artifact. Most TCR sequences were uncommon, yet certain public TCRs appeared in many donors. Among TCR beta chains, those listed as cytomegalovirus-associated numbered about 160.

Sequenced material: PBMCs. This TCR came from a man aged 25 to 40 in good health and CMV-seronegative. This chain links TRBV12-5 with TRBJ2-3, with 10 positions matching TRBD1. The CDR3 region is CASGLGTGGRSADTQYF. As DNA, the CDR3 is TGTGCTAGTGGTTTGGGGACAGGGGGGAGATCAGCGGATACGCAGTATTTT.